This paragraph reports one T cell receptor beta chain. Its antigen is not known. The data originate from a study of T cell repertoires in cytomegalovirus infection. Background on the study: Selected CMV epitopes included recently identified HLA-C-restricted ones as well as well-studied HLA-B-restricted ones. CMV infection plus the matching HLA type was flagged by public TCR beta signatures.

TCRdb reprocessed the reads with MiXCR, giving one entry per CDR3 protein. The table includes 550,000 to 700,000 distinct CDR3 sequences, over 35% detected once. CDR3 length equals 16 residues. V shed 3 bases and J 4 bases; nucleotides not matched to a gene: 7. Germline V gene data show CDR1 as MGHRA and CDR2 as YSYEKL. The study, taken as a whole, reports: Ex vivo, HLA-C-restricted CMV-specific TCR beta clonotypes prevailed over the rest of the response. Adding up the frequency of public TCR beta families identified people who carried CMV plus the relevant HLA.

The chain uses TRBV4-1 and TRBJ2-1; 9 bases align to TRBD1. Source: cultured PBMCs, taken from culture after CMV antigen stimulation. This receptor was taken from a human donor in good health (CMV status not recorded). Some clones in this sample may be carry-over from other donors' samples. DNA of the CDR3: TGCGCCAGCAGCCAGCTAGGGGACAGGGTATACAATGAGCAGTTCTTC. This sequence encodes CASSQLGDRVYNEQFF.